This note documents a single T cell receptor beta chain sequence. Only in-frame clones appear in the TCRdb table, and some are missing; sequencing was by immunoSEQ multiplex PCR. The top ten clones hold around 0.34% of a sample with roughly 69,000 clones, 98% of them seen once. The sample is drawn from a study of Tregs in tolerant kidney transplant recipients. Thawed PBMCs were FACS-sorted into unstimulated CD4+CD25+CD127- regulatory T cells, CD4+CD25- non-regulatory cells, CD4 and CD8 cells. An overnight rest at 37°C with about 220 IU/ml IL-2 preceded regulatory T cell sorting from thawed PBMCs. There are 15 residues in the CDR3. The germline gives CDR1 LGHNA, CDR2 YNFKEQ. The ends were cut back, 0 bases at V and 0 bases at J, with 9 bases in the middle.

The sequencing here drew on Tregs from blood, taken before the transplant. The TCR comes from a human donor who received a combined kidney and bone marrow transplant. The chain links TRBV4-2 to TRBJ2-7; possibly TRBD1 for D (5 bases). CDR3: CASSQESGASYEQYF. CDR3 sequence (DNA): TGTGCCAGCAGCCAAGAAAGTGGGGCCTCCTACGAGCAGTACTTC.